This T cell receptor (beta chain) was recovered during a study of OX40 agonist ivuxolimab in advanced cancers. Autoimmune disease history or systemic immunosuppression was exclusionary. The data were produced by immunoSEQ multiplex PCR, yet TCRdb's version contains in-frame clones alone and is incomplete. The table shows 60,000 to 65,000 clones, with less than 95% occurring only once. The CDR3 runs to 15 residues. V lost 0 bases to trimming and J lost 2 bases, with 9 bases between them. CDR1 and CDR2 from the germline V gene are MGHRA and YSYEKL. A note on this clone: Its antigen is as yet unknown.

General study points: CD4+ and CD8+ blood T cells expanded clonally by week 6 at 0.1 to 3.0 mg/kg.

The chain recombines TRBV4-1 with TRBJ2-3; no firm D call. Sequenced here: CD4+ or CD8+ T cells sorted from blood, sampled in a trial of the OX40 agonist ivuxolimab. The sequence derives from an adult with an advanced solid tumor such as melanoma, head and neck, liver or kidney cancer. The CDR3 DNA sequence: TGCGCCAGCAGCCAAGATGGCCAGTCCACAGATACGCAGTATTTT. This sequence encodes CASSQDGQSTDTQYF.